These 9 T cell receptor beta chains were sequenced from one sample in a study of T-cell reconstitution after alpha-beta-depleted transplantation in children. During its preparation, the TCRbeta library received unique molecular identifiers. TCRdb re-called the PCR reads with MiXCR, one entry per CDR3 protein. The table records 600,000 to 800,000 distinct CDR3 sequences, 13% of them present only once. The sample was PBMCs, taken before TCRalphabeta/CD19-depleted stem cell transplant. The receptors derive from a girl aged 2 to 9 with congenital amegakaryocytic thrombocytopenia, due to receive a stem cell transplant.

This clonotype was seen repeatedly, ten times or more. This chain connects TRBV10-3 to TRBJ2-7; TRBD1 matches at 8 bases. The V and J ends lost 3 bases and 3 bases, in that order; junction bases with no gene match: 10. The CDR3 runs 16 residues. Germline assignment: CDR1 ENHRY and CDR2 SYGVKD. CDR3 residues: CAISDPLRTGFYEQYF. The CDR3 coding sequence is TGTGCCATCAGTGATCCTTTGAGGACAGGGTTCTACGAGCAGTACTTC.

This clonotype was counted at least ten times. V gene TRBV10-3 combines with J gene TRBJ2-5; D is perhaps TRBD1 (6 bases). Trimming cost V 3 bases and J 5 bases, with 10 bases left between them. CDR1 and CDR2 from the germline V gene are ENHRY and SYGVKD. CDR3 size: 13 residues. The CDR3 DNA sequence: TGTGCCATCAGTGATGGTCAGGGGGAGACCCAGTACTTC. As protein: CAISDGQGETQYF.

This chain links TRBV5-1 with TRBJ2-5; a possible D gene is TRBD2 (6 bases). The CDR3 runs 14 residues. The ends were cut back, 4 bases at V and 3 bases at J, with 13 bases in the middle. CDR1 and CDR2 from the germline V gene are SGHRS and YFSETQ. This chain's CDR3 is CASSPGEAKETQYF. CDR3 coding DNA: TGCGCCAGCAGCCCGGGAGAGGCCAAAGAGACCCAGTACTTC.

This clonotype appeared a few times. The rearrangement joins TRBV27 to TRBJ2-7; D is possibly TRBD2 (7 bases). Germline CDR1 is MNHEY and CDR2 is SMNVEV (reference sequence). The CDR3 is 12 amino acids. V was clipped by 6 bases and J by 5 bases, with 11 bases between them. CDR3 sequence: CASRRGGDEQYF. The CDR3 nucleotides read TGTGCCAGCAGAAGGGGGGGTGACGAGCAGTACTTC.

This clonotype was found many times. The chain is built from TRBV6-5 and TRBJ1-1; weak D call: TRBD1 (6 bases). Trimming shortened V by 9 bases and J by 5 bases, and 13 bases separated the two germline ends. Germline V CDR1 and CDR2: MNHEY, SVGAGI. The CDR3 runs 12 residues. CDR3 region: CASSGVETEAFF. DNA of the CDR3: TGTGCCAGTTCAGGGGTAGAAACTGAAGCTTTCTTT.

The count of this clonotype is one. The genes are TRBV18 and TRBJ2-1, with 14 bases matching TRBD2. The CDR3 contains 16 residues. The trim removed 2 bases at V and 7 bases at J, leaving 4 bases unmatched. Germline assignment: CDR1 KGHSH and CDR2 LQKENI. The CDR3 loop reads CASSPSGTSGSNEQFF. CDR3 DNA: TGTGCCAGCTCACCATCGGGGACTAGCGGGAGTAATGAGCAGTTCTTC. The variable domain in full, with the rest retrieved from reference TRBV18 and TRBJ2-1, is NAGVMQNPRHLVRRRGQEARLRCSPMKGHSHVYWYRQLPEEGLKFMVYLQKENIIDESGMPKERFSAEFPKEGPSILRIQQVVRGDSAAYFCASSPSGTSGSNEQFFGPGTRLTVL.

This clonotype was counted at least ten times. The V gene is TRBV20-1, the J gene TRBJ2-5, with a possible D match to TRBD2 (6 bases). Germline assignment: CDR1 DFQATT and CDR2 SNEGSKA (reference sequence). The CDR3 totals 13 residues. V gave up 4 bases and J gave up 1 base, with 10 bases separating them. CDR3 loop: CSATGTPQETQYF. The CDR3 region has the DNA TGCAGTGCTACAGGGACTCCCCAAGAGACCCAGTACTTC.

The chain is built from TRBV27 and TRBJ2-1, with a tentative D call TRBD1 (6 bases). Germline CDR1 is MNHEY and CDR2 is SMNVEV (reference sequence). The CDR3 consists of 12 residues. Trimming removed 6 bases at V and 8 bases at J, with 11 bases between. The CDR3 here is CASSQQGYEQFF. CDR3 in DNA: TGTGCCAGCAGCCAACAGGGTTATGAGCAGTTCTTC.

This clonotype was observed a few times. The rearrangement links TRBV29-1 to TRBJ1-2; TRBD1 aligns across 8 bases. V gave up 7 bases and J gave up 3 bases; unmatched junction bases: 7. The CDR3 totals 13 residues. Germline V gene sequence: CDR1 SQVTM, CDR2 ANQGSEA. CDR3 region: CSAQGASDYGYTF. The CDR3 DNA is TGCAGCGCCCAGGGGGCGTCCGACTATGGCTACACCTTC.